This T cell receptor (beta chain) was captured by sequencing in a study of blood T cells in healthy people across ages. This clonotype appeared once. Together with a sample-barcoded 5' primer, a J-beta primer mix was included in a second PCR lasting about 6 to 11 cycles. From the 5' RACE reads, TCRdb called clonotypes with MiXCR, one entry per CDR3 protein. The table lists 550,000 to 650,000 distinct CDR3 sequences, approximately 26% of them singletons, with roughly 3.5% in the top ten. From germline, CDR1 is DFQATT and CDR2 SNEGSKA (reference sequence). V was shortened by 6 bases and J by 8 bases, with 13 bases between the two germline ends. CDR3 length: 12 amino acids. This sample was shared with a second study, whose subject was T cells of mothers and their children.

This receptor was identified in a boy aged 2-15 years in good health. The rearrangement uses TRBV20-1 and TRBJ1-4; a possible D gene is TRBD1 (5 bases). Material for sequencing was blood. CDR3 sequence: CSARQRGEKLFF. CDR3 DNA sequence: TGCAGTGCCAGACAGAGAGGGGAAAAACTGTTTTTT.